This T cell receptor (beta chain) appears in the sequencing data of a study of cytomegalovirus exposure and HLA in healthy donors. Background on the study: Early released data comprised tens of millions of unique TCRs from HLA-typed donors.

Points on this clone: As yet, its antigen is unknown.

V lost 8 bases and J lost 9; bases outside the gene matches: 11. The CDR3 length is 14 residues. Germline V gene sequence: CDR1 SNHLY, CDR2 FYNNEI. Study findings and constraints: Later analysis suggested most CMV-associated TCR beta chains were HLA-restricted.

The study ran its PCR with 60 Vbeta and 13 Jbeta primers. In the source study's methods: In a later analysis, of tens of millions of unique beta chains, roughly 10 million appeared in at least two donors. Generated by immunoSEQ multiplex PCR, the TCRdb table keeps only in-frame clones and is missing some. Clone size and the V and J calls come from that table; the DNA yielded D and trimming. The sample yields approximately 110,000 clones, of which the top ten take up about 2.7%. This TCR was recovered from a man younger than 45 in good health and CMV-seronegative. This chain connects TRBV2 to TRBJ1-5, with 9 positions matching TRBD1. The sample consisted of PBMCs. The CDR3 reads CASSADRGYWPQHF. CDR3 bases: TGTGCCAGCTCTGCGGACAGGGGATATTGGCCCCAGCATTTT.